The present T cell receptor (beta chain) was sequenced within a study of tissue T cells after allogeneic stem cell transplantation. This CDR3 has 15 amino acids. Germline loops: CDR1 SGHTA, CDR2 FQGNSA. V dropped 2 bases and J dropped 7 bases, with 14 bases sitting between them. The table came from immunoSEQ multiplex PCR; TCRdb's copy has only in-frame clones and leaves some out. The sample holds around 4,100 clones, roughly 64% seen once. The source is a female donor at least 60 years old with lung cancer. Source: tissue from the esophagus, taken at autopsy. The chain uses TRBV7-2 and TRBJ1-4, with TRBD1 as a possible D gene (6 bases). For the CDR3, the DNA is TGTGCCAGCAGCTTATCACAGGGCGGGGGTGAAAAACTGTTTTTT. It yields the protein CASSLSQGGGEKLFF.